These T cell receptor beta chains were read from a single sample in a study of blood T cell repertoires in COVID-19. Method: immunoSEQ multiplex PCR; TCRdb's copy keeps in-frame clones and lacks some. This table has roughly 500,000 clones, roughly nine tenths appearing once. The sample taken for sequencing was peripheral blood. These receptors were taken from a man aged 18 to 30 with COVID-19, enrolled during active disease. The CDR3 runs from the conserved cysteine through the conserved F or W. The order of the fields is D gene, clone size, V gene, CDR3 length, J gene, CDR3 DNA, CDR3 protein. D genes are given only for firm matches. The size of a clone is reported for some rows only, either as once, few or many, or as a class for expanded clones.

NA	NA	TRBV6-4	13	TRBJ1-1	TGTGCCAGCAGTGAATTAGTAGACACTGAAGCTTTCTTT	CASSELVDTEAFF
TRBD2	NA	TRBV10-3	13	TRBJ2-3	TGTGCCATCAGCCCTACTAGCGGAGATACGCAGTATTTT	CAISPTSGDTQYF
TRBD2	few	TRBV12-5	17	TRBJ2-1	TGTGCTAGTGGTTTGTCTCGTTTGAGCGGGGGTCTCAGTGAGCAGTTCTTC	CASGLSRLSGGLSEQFF
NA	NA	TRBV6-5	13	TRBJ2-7	TGTGCCAGCAGATCGGAGAAAAACTACGAGCAGTACTTC	CASRSEKNYEQYF
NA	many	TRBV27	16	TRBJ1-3	TGTGCCAGCAGTTTGGCGGGGAGCACCTGGGGAAACACCATATATTTT	CASSLAGSTWGNTIYF
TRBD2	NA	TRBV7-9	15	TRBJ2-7	TGTGCCAGCAGCTTAGGGCTAGCGGTCTCCTACGAGCAGTACTTC	CASSLGLAVSYEQYF
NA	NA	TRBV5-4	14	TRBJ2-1	TGTGCCAGCAGCTCGGGAGTATCGGACAATGAGCAGTTCTTC	CASSSGVSDNEQFF
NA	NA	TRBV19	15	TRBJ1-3	TGTGCCAGTAAGGTCTTTGGCGGCTCTGGAAACACCATATATTTT	CASKVFGGSGNTIYF
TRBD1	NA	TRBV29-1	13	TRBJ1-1	TGCAGCGTTGAAGCGGACAGGGACACTGAAGCTTTCTTT	CSVEADRDTEAFF
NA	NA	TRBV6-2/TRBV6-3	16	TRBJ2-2	TGTGCCAGCAGTTCAGGATCAACTTGGAGGACCGGGGAGCTGTTTTTT	CASSSGSTWRTGELFF
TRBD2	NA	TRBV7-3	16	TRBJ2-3	TGTGCCAGCAGCTTAGCTGGGGAGGGAATAATCGGTACGCAGTATTTT	CASSLAGEGIIGTQYF
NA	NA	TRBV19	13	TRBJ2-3	TGTGCCAGTAGCAGACAGAGCACAGATACGCAGTATTTT	CASSRQSTDTQYF
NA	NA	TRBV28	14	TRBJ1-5	TGTGCCAGCAGTTTAACTGCTTACAATCAGCCCCAGCATTTT	CASSLTAYNQPQHF
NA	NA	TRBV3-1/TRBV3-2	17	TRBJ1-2	TGTGCCAGCAGCCCCTATGGGGAAGGGGGTGAGGACTATGGCTACACCTTC	CASSPYGEGGEDYGYTF
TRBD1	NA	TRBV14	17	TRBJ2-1	TGTGCCAGCAGCCAAGAAAAGACAGGGTGGGAACCAAATGAGCAGTTCTTC	CASSQEKTGWEPNEQFF
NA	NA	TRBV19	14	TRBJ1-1	TGTGCCAGTAGGGTGGGGGGATTCCGGGCTGAAGCTTTCTTT	CASRVGGFRAEAFF
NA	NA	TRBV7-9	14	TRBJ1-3	TGTGCCAGCAGCTTATCGGACACGCTGCGTGCCATATATTTT	CASSLSDTLRAIYF
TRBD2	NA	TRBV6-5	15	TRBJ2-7	TGTGCCAGCAGTTATCACCTAGCGGGGACCTACGAGCAGTACTTC	CASSYHLAGTYEQYF
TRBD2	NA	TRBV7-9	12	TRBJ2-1	TGTGCCAGCAGCCAAGGACTAGCGGGAGGATTCTTC	CASSQGLAGGFF
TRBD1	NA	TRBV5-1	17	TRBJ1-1	TGCGCCAGCAGCTTGGATGGTGGGGCAGGGGGCAACACTGAAGCTTTCTTT	CASSLDGGAGGNTEAFF